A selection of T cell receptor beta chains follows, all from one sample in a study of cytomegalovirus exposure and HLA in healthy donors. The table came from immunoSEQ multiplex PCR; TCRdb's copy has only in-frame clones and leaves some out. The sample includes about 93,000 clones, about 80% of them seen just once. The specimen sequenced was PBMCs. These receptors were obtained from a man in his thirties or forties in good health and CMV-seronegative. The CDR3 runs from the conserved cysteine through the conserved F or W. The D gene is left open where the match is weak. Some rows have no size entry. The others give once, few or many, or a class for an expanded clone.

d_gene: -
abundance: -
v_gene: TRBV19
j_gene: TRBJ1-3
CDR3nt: TGTGCCAGTAGGACAAGGTCCCCTGGAAACACCATATATTTT
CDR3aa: CASRTRSPGNTIYF

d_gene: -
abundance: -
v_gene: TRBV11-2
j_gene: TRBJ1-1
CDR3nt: TGTGCCAGCAACCTACAGGGTTCTGGCACTGAAGCTTTCTTT
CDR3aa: CASNLQGSGTEAFF

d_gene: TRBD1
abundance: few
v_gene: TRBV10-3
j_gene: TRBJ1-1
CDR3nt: TGTGCCATCAGGGCGACAGGGGACACTGAAGCTTTCTTT
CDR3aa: CAIRATGDTEAFF

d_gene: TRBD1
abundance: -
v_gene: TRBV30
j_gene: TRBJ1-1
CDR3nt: TGTGCCTGGCTCCACTCACAGGGGGCGTACCCGATGAACACTGAAGCTTTCTTT
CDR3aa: CAWLHSQGAYPMNTEAFF

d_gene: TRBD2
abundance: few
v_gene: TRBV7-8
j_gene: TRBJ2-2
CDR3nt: TGTGCCAGCAGCCCGGGAGGCCACAGGAACACCGGGGAGCTGTTTTTT
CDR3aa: CASSPGGHRNTGELFF

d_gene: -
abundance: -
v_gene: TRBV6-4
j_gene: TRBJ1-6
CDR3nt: TGTGCCAGCAGTCCCGGCGGGGATTCACCCCTCCACTTT
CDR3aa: CASSPGGDSPLHF

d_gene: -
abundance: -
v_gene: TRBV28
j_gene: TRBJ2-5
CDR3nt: TGTGCCAGCAGTTTGTCCGTACAAGAGACCCAGTACTTC
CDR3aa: CASSLSVQETQYF

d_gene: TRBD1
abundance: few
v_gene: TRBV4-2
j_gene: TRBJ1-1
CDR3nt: TGTGCCAGCAGCCGCCCGCCGGGACAGGGGGACACTGAAGCTTTCTTT
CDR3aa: CASSRPPGQGDTEAFF

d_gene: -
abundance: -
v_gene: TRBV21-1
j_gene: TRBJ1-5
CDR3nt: TGTGCCAGCAGCCCTGACCAGGGTTTGAACAATCAGCCCCAGCATTTT
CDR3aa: CASSPDQGLNNQPQHF

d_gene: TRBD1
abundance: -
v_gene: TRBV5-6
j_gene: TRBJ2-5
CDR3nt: TGTGCCAGCAGCGAACAGGGGGCTAAATTGATAGAGACCCAGTACTTC
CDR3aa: CASSEQGAKLIETQYF

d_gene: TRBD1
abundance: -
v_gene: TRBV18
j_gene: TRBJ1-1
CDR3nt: TGTGCCAGCTCACCCGTGGGACAGGGTTACACTGAAGCTTTCTTT
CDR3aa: CASSPVGQGYTEAFF

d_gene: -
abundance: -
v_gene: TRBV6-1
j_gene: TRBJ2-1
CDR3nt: TGTGCCAGCAGTGATGGAGGGGGCGATGAGCAGTTCTTC
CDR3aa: CASSDGGGDEQFF

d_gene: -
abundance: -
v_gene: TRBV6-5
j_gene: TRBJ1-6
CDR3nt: TGTGCCAGCAGGGGATCGACAGTCCCCCTCCACTTT
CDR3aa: CASRGSTVPLHF

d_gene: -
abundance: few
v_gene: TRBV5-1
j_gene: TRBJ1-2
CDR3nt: TGCGCCAGCAGCCCCCGTGGAGGGGTAGAATATGGCTACACCTTC
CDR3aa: CASSPRGGVEYGYTF

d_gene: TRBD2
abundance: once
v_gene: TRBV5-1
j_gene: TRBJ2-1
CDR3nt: TGCGCCAGCAGCTTGAGCGGGAGGGACAATGAGCAGTTCTTC
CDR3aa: CASSLSGRDNEQFF

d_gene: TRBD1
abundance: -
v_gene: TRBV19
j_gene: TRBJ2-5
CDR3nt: TGTGCCAGTGCTCCTGGGACAGGTCAAGAGACCCAGTACTTC
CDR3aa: CASAPGTGQETQYF

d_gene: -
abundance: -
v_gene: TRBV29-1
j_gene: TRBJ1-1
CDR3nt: TGCAGCGTAGAAGCCGGGGTAGGTGTCGTGAGGAGGACTGAAGCTTTCTTT
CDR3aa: CSVEAGVGVVRRTEAFF